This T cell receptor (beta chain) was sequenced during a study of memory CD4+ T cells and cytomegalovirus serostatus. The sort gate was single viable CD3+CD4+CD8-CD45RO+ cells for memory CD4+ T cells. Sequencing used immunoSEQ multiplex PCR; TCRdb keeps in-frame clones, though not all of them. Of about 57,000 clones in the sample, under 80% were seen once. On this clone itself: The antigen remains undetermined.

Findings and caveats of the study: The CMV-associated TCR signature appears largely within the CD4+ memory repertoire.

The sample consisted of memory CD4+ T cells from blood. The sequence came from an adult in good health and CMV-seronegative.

This CDR3 reads CASTGTSSNTDTQYF. The CDR3, as DNA: TGTGCCAGCACCGGGACTAGCAGCAACACAGATACGCAGTATTTT. The V call is TRBV2, the J call TRBJ2-3, with 9 bases identical to TRBD2. V was pared by 7 bases and J by 2 bases, with 7 bases of the junction left unmatched. The CDR3 loop spans 15 amino acids. Germline V gene sequence: CDR1 SNHLY, CDR2 FYNNEI.